The 13 T cell receptor beta chains given below trace back to one sample, sequenced in a study of CXCR3-negative and CXCR3-positive naive CD8 T cells. The authors prepared UMI-labeled TRB cDNA libraries by 5' RACE. TCRdb re-called the 5' RACE reads and shows each CDR3 protein once, DNA omitted. Recorded for this sample: tens of thousands of distinct CDR3 sequences. The sequenced material came from naive CXCR3- CD8+ T cells from blood. Specified subset: CD45RO-CCR7+CD27+CD95- naive CD8+ T cells lacking CXCR3 (TNR3-). These receptors were collected from a human donor in good health. Some clones in this sample may be carry-over from other donors' samples.

The rearrangement links TRBV5-5 to TRBJ2-3; as DNA is missing, the TRBD1 call by TCRdb cannot be tested. The CDR3 is made up of 15 amino acids. The germline gives CDR1 SGHKS, CDR2 YYEKEE (reference sequence). CDR3: CASSHLRDSTDTQYF.

This sequence joins TRBV15 and TRBJ2-7; checking the TCRdb D call of TRBD1 is not possible without DNA. The germline gives CDR1 LNHNV, CDR2 YYDKDF (reference sequence). CDR3 length: 14 amino acids. This chain's CDR3 is CATSGPGGQDEQYF.

This chain joins TRBV7-2 and TRBJ2-7; TCRdb indicates TRBD1, and absent DNA this call remains unverified. CDR1 SGHTA and CDR2 FQGNSA come from the germline V gene. This CDR3 contains 14 residues. CDR3: CASSSGWGQDEQYF.

The rearrangement uses TRBV20-1 and TRBJ2-1; the TCRdb D gene call, TRBD2, has no DNA to confirm it. Looked up from germline, CDR1 is DFQATT and CDR2 is SNEGSKA (reference sequence). This CDR3 contains 16 residues. CDR3 sequence: CSARSPRGSSYNEQFF.

This rearrangement joins TRBV6-6 to TRBJ2-1. The length of the CDR3 is 14 residues. CDR1 is MNHNY and CDR2 is SVGAGI in the germline V gene (reference sequence). CDR3 sequence reads: CASSSTASYNEQFF.

The chain joins TRBV4-1 to TRBJ2-1. This CDR3 has 15 amino acids. In germline, CDR1 is MGHRA, CDR2 YSYEKL. CDR3 amino acids: CASSQYQNSYNEQFF.

The genes are TRBV20-1 and TRBJ1-2; TCRdb lists TRBD1, though no DNA is available to test this call. The CDR3 sequence is 14 residues long. Germline V gene sequence: CDR1 DFQATT, CDR2 SNEGSKA (reference sequence). CDR3 in amino acids: CSARDEGDYYGYTF.

The chain combines TRBV7-2 with TRBJ2-5; the TCRdb call, TRBD2, lacks DNA for checking. The germline V gene encodes CDR1 SGHTA and CDR2 FQGNSA. The CDR3 has 16 amino acids. The CDR3 sequence: CASSFITSGSQETQYF.

The chain's CDR3 is CASSPGQGGPYEQYF. The J gene is TRBJ2-7, the V gene TRBV4-3; the TCRdb call, TRBD1, lacks DNA for checking. Germline CDR1 reads LGHNA; CDR2 reads YSLEER. This CDR3 is 15 amino acids long.

The gene calls are TRBV5-6 and TRBJ2-7; the TCRdb call, TRBD1, lacks DNA for checking. The germline V gene encodes CDR1 SGHDT and CDR2 YYEEEE. The CDR3 has 15 residues. The chain's CDR3 is CASSLVYQGFDEQYF.

The genes are TRBV13 and TRBJ2-3. The CDR3 contains 15 residues. From germline, CDR1 is PRHDT and CDR2 FYEKMQ (reference sequence). CDR3 residues: CASSSGPSSTDTQYF.

The CDR3 region is CASSLLLFGDTQYF. The chain joins TRBV12-3 or TRBV12-4 to TRBJ2-3. CDR3 length: 14 residues.

The gene calls are TRBV7-2 and TRBJ2-3. CDR1 and CDR2 (germline): SGHTA, FQGNSA. The CDR3 runs 14 residues. CDR3 protein: CASSLYKNTDTQYF.